The clone carrying this T cell receptor (beta chain) was detected only once. A junction boundary mismatches the germline segment, possibly from a read error. Sequencing used immunoSEQ multiplex PCR; TCRdb keeps in-frame clones, though not all of them. The sample yields around 130,000 clones, approximately 84% seen once. The data are from a study of blood T cell repertoires in COVID-19. Study-wide context: Material from acute and convalescent COVID-19 was sourced from the United States, Italy and Spain.

The study recruited people aged roughly 18 to 95 years across roughly 23 US areas. Participants reported their clinical history, and cohort assignment relied on those reports. This CDR3 has 14 amino acids. CDR1 and CDR2 from the germline V gene are KGHDR and SFDVKD. Sequencing was carried out using PBMCs or T cells enriched from blood (not recorded which). The J gene is TRBJ2-1, the V gene TRBV24-1; TRBD1 matches 7 bases. The sequence was obtained from a young woman who had been exposed to COVID-19. CDR3 DNA: TGTGCCACCAGTGATCCCGTGACAGGGTATGATCAGTTCTTC. Protein sequence: CATSDPVTGYDQFF.